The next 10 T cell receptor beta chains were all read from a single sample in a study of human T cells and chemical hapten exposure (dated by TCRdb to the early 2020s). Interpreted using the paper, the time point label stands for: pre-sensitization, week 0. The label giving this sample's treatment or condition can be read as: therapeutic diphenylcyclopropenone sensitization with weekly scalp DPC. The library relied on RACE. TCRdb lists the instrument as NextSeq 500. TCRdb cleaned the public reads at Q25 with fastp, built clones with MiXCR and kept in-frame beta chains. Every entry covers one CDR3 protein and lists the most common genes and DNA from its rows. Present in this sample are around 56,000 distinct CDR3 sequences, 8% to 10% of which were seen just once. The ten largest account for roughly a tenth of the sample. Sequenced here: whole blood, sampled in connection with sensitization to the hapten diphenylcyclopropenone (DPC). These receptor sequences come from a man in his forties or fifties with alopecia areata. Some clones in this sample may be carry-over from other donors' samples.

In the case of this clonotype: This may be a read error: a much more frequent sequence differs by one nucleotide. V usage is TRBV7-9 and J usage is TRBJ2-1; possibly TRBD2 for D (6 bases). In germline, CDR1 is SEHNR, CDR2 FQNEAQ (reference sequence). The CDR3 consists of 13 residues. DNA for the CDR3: TGTGCCAACAGCTTGAGGGACTCTCTGGAGCAGTTCTTC. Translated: CANSLRDSLEQFF.

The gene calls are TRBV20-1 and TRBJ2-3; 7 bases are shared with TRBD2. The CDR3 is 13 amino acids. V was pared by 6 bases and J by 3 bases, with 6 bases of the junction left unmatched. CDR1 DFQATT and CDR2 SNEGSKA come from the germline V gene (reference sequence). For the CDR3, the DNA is TGCAGTGCCCCTCTGCGGGGGACAGATACGCAGTATTTT. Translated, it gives CSAPLRGTDTQYF.

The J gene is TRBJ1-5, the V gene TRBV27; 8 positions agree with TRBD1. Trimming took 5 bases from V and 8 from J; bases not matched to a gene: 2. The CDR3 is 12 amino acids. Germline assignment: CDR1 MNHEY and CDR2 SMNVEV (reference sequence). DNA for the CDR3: TGTGCCAGCAGTAACAGGGGGGAGCCCCAGCATTTT. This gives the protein CASSNRGEPQHF.

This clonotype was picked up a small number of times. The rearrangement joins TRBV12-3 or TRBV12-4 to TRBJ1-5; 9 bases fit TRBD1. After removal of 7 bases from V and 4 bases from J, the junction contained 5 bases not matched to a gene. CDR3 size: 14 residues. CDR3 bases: TGTGCCAGCATGCTACAGGGGGCGAATCAGCCCCAGCATTTT. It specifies CASMLQGANQPQHF.

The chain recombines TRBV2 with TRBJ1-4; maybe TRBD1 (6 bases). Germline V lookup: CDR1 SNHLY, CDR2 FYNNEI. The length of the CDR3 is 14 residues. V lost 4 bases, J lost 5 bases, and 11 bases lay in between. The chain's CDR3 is CASSGPGGNEKLFF. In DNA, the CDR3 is TGTGCCAGCAGTGGACCGGGGGGCAATGAAAAACTGTTTTTT.

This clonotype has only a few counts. The CDR3 spells CASSAEGNQPQHF. The CDR3 DNA reads as TGCGCCAGCAGTGCAGAGGGCAATCAGCCCCAGCATTTT. V and J are TRBV5-1 and TRBJ1-5, with no clear D. V dropped 5 bases and J dropped 2 bases, with 8 bases sitting between them. The CDR3 extends over 13 amino acids. CDR1 and CDR2 (germline): SGHRS, YFSETQ.

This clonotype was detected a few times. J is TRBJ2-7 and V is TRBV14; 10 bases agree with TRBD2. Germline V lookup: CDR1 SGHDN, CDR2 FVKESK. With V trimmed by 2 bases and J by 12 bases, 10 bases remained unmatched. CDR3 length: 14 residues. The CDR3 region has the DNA TGTGCCAGCAGCCAAAGCCTAGCGGGAGAGAATGCGTACTTC. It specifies CASSQSLAGENAYF.

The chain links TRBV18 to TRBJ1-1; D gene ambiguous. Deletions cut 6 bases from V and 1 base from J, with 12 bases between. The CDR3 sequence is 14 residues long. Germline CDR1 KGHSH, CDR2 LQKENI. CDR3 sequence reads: CASSPAGPNTEAFF. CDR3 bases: TGTGCCAGCTCTCCCGCCGGACCGAACACTGAAGCTTTCTTT.

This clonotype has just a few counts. The CDR3 DNA reads TGTGCCAGCAGTGACGGGACTGTCTCCCAGCAGTACTTC. Its translation: CASSDGTVSQQYF. The J gene is TRBJ2-7, the V gene TRBV27, with TRBD2 as a possible D gene (6 bases). CDR1 and CDR2 from the germline V gene are MNHEY and SMNVEV (reference sequence). This CDR3 is built from 13 residues. Trimming shortened V by 5 bases and J by 8 bases, and 16 bases separated the two germline ends.

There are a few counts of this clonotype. CDR3 residues: CASSGIGTGVNEQFF. CDR3 nucleotides: TGTGCCAGCAGCGGGATAGGGACAGGGGTCAATGAGCAGTTCTTC. The gene calls are TRBV28 and TRBJ2-1; TRBD1 agrees at 10 bases. V was clipped by 6 bases and J by 6 bases; unmatched bases: 8. The length of the CDR3 is 15 residues. Germline CDR1 MDHEN, CDR2 SYDVKM.